These 3 T cell receptor beta chains share one sample of origin, sequenced in a study of T cell responses to AZD1222 COVID-19 vaccine. Produced via immunoSEQ multiplex PCR; TCRdb's table is partial and in-frame only. The repertoire holds under 140,000 clones, with about 90% as singletons. The specimen comprised peripheral blood, sampled on day 0 of AZD1222 vaccination. The receptors here all came from an adult in good health.

V gene TRBV3-1 (or the pseudogene TRBV3-2) combines with J gene TRBJ2-5, with unresolved D. The CDR3 loop spans 12 amino acids. In germline, CDR1 is LGHDT, CDR2 YNNKEL (reference sequence). V lost 0 bases and J 5 bases, leaving 4 bases between the germline ends. CDR3 in DNA: TGTGCCAGCAGCCAAGAGGTCGAGACCCAGTACTTC. Protein: CASSQEVETQYF.

In DNA, the CDR3 is TGTGCCAGCAGCTTAGAGTGGGCAGAGACCCAGTACTTC. Residues: CASSLEWAETQYF. The rearrangement uses TRBV7-3 and TRBJ2-5; D call uncertain. The CDR3 sequence is 13 residues long. The germline CDR1 and CDR2 sequences are SGHTA and FQGTGA. V lost 2 bases and J 4 bases, leaving 8 bases between the germline ends.

V gene TRBV18 combines with J gene TRBJ2-5; a weak D match, TRBD2 (6 bases). Germline CDR1 reads KGHSH; CDR2 reads LQKENI. The CDR3 consists of 14 residues. V was trimmed by 2 bases and J by 1 base, leaving 8 bases between them. The CDR3: CASSPMGGQETQYF. DNA for the CDR3: TGTGCCAGCTCACCAATGGGGGGCCAAGAGACCCAGTACTTC.